This is a list of T cell receptor beta chains from one sample in a study of T cell responses to AZD1222 COVID-19 vaccine. Produced via immunoSEQ multiplex PCR; TCRdb's table is partial and in-frame only. Here the sample spans about 67,000 clones, roughly 80% being singletons. The sample in question was peripheral blood, obtained on day 0 of AZD1222 vaccination. These receptor sequences come from an adult in good health. CDR3s include the opening cysteine and the closing phenylalanine or tryptophan. D genes are given only for firm matches. Expanded clones get a size class; other rows say once, few or many, or leave the size out.

few,-,TRBV2,12,TRBJ2-7,CASSTDSYEQYF,TGTGCCAGCTCCACAGACTCCTACGAGCAGTACTTC
once,-,TRBV10-2,14,TRBJ2-2,CASRRRGNTGELFF,TGCGCCAGCAGACGCAGGGGGAACACCGGGGAGCTGTTTTTT
once,TRBD2,TRBV27,15,TRBJ2-5,CASTNSGSYGETQYF,TGTGCCAGCACTAACAGCGGGAGTTACGGAGAGACCCAGTACTTC
-,-,TRBV12-3/TRBV12-4,13,TRBJ2-1,CASSLRVYNEQFF,TGTGCCAGCAGTTTACGGGTCTACAATGAGCAGTTCTTC
-,-,TRBV7-9,14,TRBJ1-3,CASSRRTDRNTIYF,TGTGCCAGCAGCCGTCGGACAGACAGAAACACCATATATTTT
-,-,TRBV4-3,16,TRBJ1-1,CASSQSPTGLNTEAFF,TGCGCCAGCAGCCAATCCCCTACAGGGTTGAACACTGAAGCTTTCTTT
-,-,TRBV18,13,TRBJ1-2,CASSPAGDNGYTF,TGTGCCAGCTCACCAGCTGGGGATAACGGCTACACCTTC
-,TRBD1,TRBV19,15,TRBJ2-2,CASSETGGTAGELFF,TGTGCCAGTAGTGAGACAGGGGGCACCGCCGGGGAGCTGTTTTTT
-,TRBD1,TRBV4-2,16,TRBJ2-7,CASSQGAGTGEYEQYF,TGTGCCAGCAGCCAAGGGGCCGGGACAGGGGAGTACGAGCAGTACTTC
few,TRBD1,TRBV19,17,TRBJ1-5,CASRKGSTGGSNQPQHF,TGTGCCAGTAGGAAAGGTTCGACAGGGGGTAGCAATCAGCCCCAGCATTTT
-,-,TRBV30,14,TRBJ1-6,CAWSKDAYNSPLHF,TGTGCCTGGTCGAAAGACGCCTATAATTCACCCCTCCACTTT
-,-,TRBV29-1,16,TRBJ1-2,CSASPWLTAEFYGYTF,TGCAGCGCATCCCCGTGGCTAACAGCCGAGTTCTATGGCTACACCTTC
-,-,TRBV19,13,TRBJ1-5,CASSSHQTTITAF,TGTGCCAGTAGTTCTCACCAAACGACTATAACAGCCTTT
-,TRBD1,TRBV7-9,15,TRBJ2-7,CASSLDAGTGDEQYF,TGTGCCAGCAGCCTTGACGCGGGGACAGGGGACGAGCAGTACTTC
once,-,TRBV20-1,10,TRBJ2-7,CSALNREQYF,TGCAGTGCTCTTAACCGGGAGCAGTACTTC
-,-,TRBV15,12,TRBJ2-7,CATSRDHDEQYF,TGTGCCACCAGCAGAGATCACGACGAGCAGTACTTC
-,-,TRBV2,10,TRBJ1-1,CASRGAEAFF,TGTGCCAGCAGGGGGGCTGAAGCTTTCTTT
few,TRBD2,TRBV7-3,22,TRBJ2-2,CASSLRTGLAGGPGSGTGELFF,TGTGCCAGCAGCTTAAGGACGGGACTAGCGGGAGGGCCCGGTAGCGGCACCGGGGAGCTGTTTTTT
-,TRBD2,TRBV7-9,15,TRBJ2-3,CASSVSGGATDTQYF,TGTGCCAGCAGCGTGAGCGGGGGGGCCACAGATACGCAGTATTTT